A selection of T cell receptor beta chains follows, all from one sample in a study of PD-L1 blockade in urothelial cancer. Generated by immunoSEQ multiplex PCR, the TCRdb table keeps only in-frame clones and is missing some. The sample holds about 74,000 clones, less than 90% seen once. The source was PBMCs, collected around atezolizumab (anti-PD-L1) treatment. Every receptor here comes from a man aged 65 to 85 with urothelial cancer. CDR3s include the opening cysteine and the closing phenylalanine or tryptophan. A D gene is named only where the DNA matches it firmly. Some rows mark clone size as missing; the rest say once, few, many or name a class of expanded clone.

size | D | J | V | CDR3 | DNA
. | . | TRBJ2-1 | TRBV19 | CASSMIFGIPYNEQFF | TGTGCCAGTAGTATGATATTCGGTATACCCTACAATGAGCAGTTCTTC
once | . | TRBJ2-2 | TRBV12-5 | CASALNTGELFF | TGTGCTAGTGCCCTAAACACCGGGGAGCTGTTTTTT
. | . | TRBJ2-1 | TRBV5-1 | CASSAGSAVNEQFF | TGCGCCAGCAGCGCCGGGTCCGCAGTAAATGAGCAGTTCTTC
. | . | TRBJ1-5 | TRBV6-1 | CASSGQANQPQHF | TGTGCCAGCAGTGGACAGGCAAATCAGCCCCAGCATTTT
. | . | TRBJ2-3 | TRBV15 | CATSRDAGTDTQYF | TGTGCCACCAGCAGAGATGCGGGCACAGATACGCAGTATTTT
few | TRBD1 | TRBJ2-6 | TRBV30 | CARDSHSGANVLTF | TGTGCCCGGGACAGTCACTCTGGGGCCAACGTCCTGACTTTC
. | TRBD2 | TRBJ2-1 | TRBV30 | CAWKGGPSGSSYNEQFF | TGTGCCTGGAAAGGGGGCCCTAGCGGGAGCTCCTACAATGAGCAGTTCTTC
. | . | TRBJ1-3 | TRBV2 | CASSDRAIGNTIYF | TGTGCCAGCAGTGACAGGGCGATCGGAAACACCATATATTTT
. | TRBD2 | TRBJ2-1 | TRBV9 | CASSLIAGVSSYNEQFF | TGTGCCAGCAGCTTAATAGCGGGAGTTTCTTCTTACAATGAGCAGTTCTTC
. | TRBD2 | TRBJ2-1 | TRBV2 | CASSDATSGYEGQFF | TGTGCCAGCAGTGACGCGACTAGCGGGTACGAGGGGCAGTTCTTC
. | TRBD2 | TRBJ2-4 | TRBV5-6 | CASSLVGREANIQYF | TGTGCCAGCAGCTTGGTCGGGCGGGAGGCTAACATTCAGTACTTC
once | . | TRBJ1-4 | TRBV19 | CASSAFDSTGNEKLFF | TGTGCCAGTTCCGCCTTCGACTCGACGGGTAATGAAAAACTGTTTTTT
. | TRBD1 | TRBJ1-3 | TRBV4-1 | CASSQGRQGSLSGNTIYF | TGCGCCAGCAGCCAAGGCCGACAGGGGTCACTCTCTGGAAACACCATATATTTT
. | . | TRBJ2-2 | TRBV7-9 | CASSSRTERTGELFF | TGTGCCAGCAGCTCCAGGACAGAGCGGACCGGGGAGCTGTTTTTT
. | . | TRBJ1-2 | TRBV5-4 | CASIQDSLYGYTF | TGTGCCAGCATCCAGGACAGCCTCTATGGCTACACCTTC
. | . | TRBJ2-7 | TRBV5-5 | CASSLVLSAGSYEQYF | TGTGCCAGCAGCTTGGTCTTGTCGGCAGGCTCCTACGAGCAGTACTTC
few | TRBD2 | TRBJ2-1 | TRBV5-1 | CASSLVALAGSSNEQFF | TGCGCCAGCAGCTTGGTAGCCCTAGCGGGAAGTTCCAATGAGCAGTTCTTC
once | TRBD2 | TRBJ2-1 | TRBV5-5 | CASSWRLAGVFEQFF | TGTGCCAGCAGCTGGCGACTAGCGGGAGTTTTTGAGCAGTTCTTC
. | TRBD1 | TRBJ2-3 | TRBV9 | CASSVGWTGVTDTQYF | TGTGCCAGCAGCGTAGGTTGGACAGGGGTCACAGATACGCAGTATTTT
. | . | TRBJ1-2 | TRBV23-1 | CASSQRLYGYTF | TGCGCCAGCAGTCAGCGGCTCTATGGCTACACCTTC
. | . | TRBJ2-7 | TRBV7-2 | CASSPLEVSDEQYF | TGTGCCAGCAGCCCTCTAGAGGTCTCGGACGAGCAGTACTTC
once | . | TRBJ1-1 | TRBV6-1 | CASKLHGNTEAFF | TGTGCCAGCAAACTCCACGGGAACACTGAAGCTTTCTTT
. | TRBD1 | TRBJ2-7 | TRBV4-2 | CASSQGVTGGAHEQYF | TGTGCCAGCAGCCAAGGGGTGACAGGGGGCGCCCACGAGCAGTACTTC
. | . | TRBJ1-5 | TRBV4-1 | CASSPLDRSNQPQHF | TGCGCCAGCAGCCCTTTAGACAGGAGCAATCAGCCCCAGCATTTT
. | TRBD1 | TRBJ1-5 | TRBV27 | CASSLDRGNQPQHF | TGTGCCAGCAGTTTGGACAGGGGCAATCAGCCCCAGCATTTT
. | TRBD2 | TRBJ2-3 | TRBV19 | CASSRATSGTTDTQYF | TGTGCCAGTAGTAGGGCGACTAGCGGGACAACAGATACGCAGTATTTT
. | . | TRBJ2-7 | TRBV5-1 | CASSLSQNEQYF | TGCGCCAGCAGCTTGTCTCAGAACGAGCAGTACTTC
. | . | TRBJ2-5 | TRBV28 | CASTKQGRETQYF | TGTGCCAGCACAAAACAGGGTAGGGAGACCCAGTACTTC
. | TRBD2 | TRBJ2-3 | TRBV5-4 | CASSLRTSGSTDTQYF | TGTGCCAGCAGCCTCCGGACTAGCGGGAGCACAGATACGCAGTATTTT
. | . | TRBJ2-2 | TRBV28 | CASSPDTGELFF | TGTGCCTCCTCTCCGGACACCGGGGAGCTGTTTTTT
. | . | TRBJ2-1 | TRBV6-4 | CASSEAGSSNEQFF | TGTGCCAGCAGTGAGGCGGGAAGCTCCAATGAGCAGTTCTTC
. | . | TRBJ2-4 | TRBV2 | CASRGGTGKNIQYF | TGTGCCAGCAGGGGGGGGACAGGCAAAAACATTCAGTACTTC
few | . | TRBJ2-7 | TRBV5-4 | CASSRPGGSTYEQYF | TGTGCCAGCAGCCGACCCGGCGGGTCCACCTACGAGCAGTACTTC
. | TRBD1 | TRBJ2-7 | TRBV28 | CASSLTAGGSYEQYF | TGTGCCAGCAGTTTAACGGCAGGGGGCTCCTACGAGCAGTACTTC
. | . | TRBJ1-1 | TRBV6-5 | CASSYSGAAWNTEAFF | TGTGCCAGCAGTTACTCTGGGGCAGCCTGGAACACTGAAGCTTTCTTT
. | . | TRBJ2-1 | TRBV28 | CASSFSPSRVSVEQFF | TGTGCCAGCAGTTTCTCCCCGTCGCGGGTATCGGTTGAGCAGTTCTTC
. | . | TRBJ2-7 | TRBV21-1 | CASSKSIYRGGAYEQYF | TGTGCCAGCAGCAAAAGTATCTACAGGGGTGGGGCCTACGAGCAGTACTTC
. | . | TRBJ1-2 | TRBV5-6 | CASSIRAGVGGYTF | TGTGCCAGCAGCATTAGAGCCGGGGTCGGTGGCTACACCTTC
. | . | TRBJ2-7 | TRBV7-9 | CASSLGGALSYEQYF | TGTGCCAGCAGCTTAGGTGGGGCTTTATCCTACGAGCAGTACTTC
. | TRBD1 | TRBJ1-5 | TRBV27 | CASSRNPTGANQPQHF | TGTGCCAGCAGTCGCAACCCAACAGGGGCCAATCAGCCCCAGCATTTT
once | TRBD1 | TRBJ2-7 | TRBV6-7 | CANLARSPRTGLIEQYF | TGTGCCAATCTTGCCCGATCCCCACGGACAGGCCTAATCGAGCAGTACTTC
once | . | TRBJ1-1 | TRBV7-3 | CASSPGLGGTEAFF | TGTGCCAGCAGCCCCGGACTGGGGGGGACTGAAGCTTTCTTT
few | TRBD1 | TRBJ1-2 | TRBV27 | CASSPGTGGGYGYTF | TGTGCCAGCAGTCCAGGGACAGGGGGAGGCTATGGCTACACCTTC
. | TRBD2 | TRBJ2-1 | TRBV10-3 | CAISPSGGAQNEQFF | TGTGCCATCAGTCCTTCGGGGGGGGCGCAGAATGAGCAGTTCTTC
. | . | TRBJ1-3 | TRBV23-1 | CASSPVALPTSRRVHTIYF | TGCGCCAGCAGTCCCGTTGCCCTCCCGACCTCCCGCCGGGTACACACCATATATTTT
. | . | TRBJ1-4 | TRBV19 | CASSPGRAGHEKLFF | TGTGCCAGTAGTCCAGGTCGGGCAGGGCATGAAAAACTGTTTTTT
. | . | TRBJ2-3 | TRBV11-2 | CASSLDPIPGTDTQYF | TGTGCCAGCAGCTTAGATCCCATCCCAGGCACAGATACGCAGTATTTT
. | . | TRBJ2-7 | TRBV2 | CASSEARYEQYF | TGTGCCAGCAGTGAAGCCCGCTACGAGCAGTACTTC
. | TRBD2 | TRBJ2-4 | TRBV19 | CASSMEAGGSKYF | TGTGCCAGTAGTATGGAGGCGGGAGGCTCCAAGTACTTC
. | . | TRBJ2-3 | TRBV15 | CASSLGGRGTDTQYF | TGTGCCTCCAGCCTCGGGGGGCGCGGGACAGATACGCAGTATTTT
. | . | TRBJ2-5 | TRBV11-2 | CASSFDRETQYF | TGTGCCAGCAGCTTTGACAGAGAGACCCAGTACTTC